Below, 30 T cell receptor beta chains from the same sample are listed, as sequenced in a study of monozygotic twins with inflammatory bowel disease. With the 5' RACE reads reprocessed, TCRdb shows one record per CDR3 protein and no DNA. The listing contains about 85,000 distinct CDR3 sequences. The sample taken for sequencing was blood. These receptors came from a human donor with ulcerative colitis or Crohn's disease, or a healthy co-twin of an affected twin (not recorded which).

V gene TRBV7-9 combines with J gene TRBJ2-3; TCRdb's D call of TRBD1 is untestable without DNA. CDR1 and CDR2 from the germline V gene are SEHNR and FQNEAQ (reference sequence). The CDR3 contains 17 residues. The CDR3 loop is CASSPAPAAGGGDTQYF.

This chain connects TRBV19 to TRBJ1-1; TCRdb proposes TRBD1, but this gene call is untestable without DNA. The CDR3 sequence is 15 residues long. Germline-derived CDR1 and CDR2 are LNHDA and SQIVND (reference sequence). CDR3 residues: CASSIRDRGQGEAFF.

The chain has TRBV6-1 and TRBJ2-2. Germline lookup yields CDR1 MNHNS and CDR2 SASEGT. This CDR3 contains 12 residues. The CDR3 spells CAIVIGTGELFF.

CDR3 region: CASSSNPGTRSYNEQFF. This chain connects TRBV5-1 to TRBJ2-1; no DNA is available, so the TRBD2 call from TCRdb remains unchecked. The CDR3 is made up of 17 amino acids. In germline, CDR1 is SGHRS, CDR2 YFSETQ. The complete variable domain, with remaining parts taken from reference TRBV5-1 and TRBJ2-1, reads KAGVTQTPRYLIKTRGQQVTLSCSPISGHRSVSWYQQTPGQGLQFLFEYFSETQRNKGNFPGRFSGRQFSNSRSEMNVSTLELGDSALYLCASSSNPGTRSYNEQFFGPGTRLTVL.

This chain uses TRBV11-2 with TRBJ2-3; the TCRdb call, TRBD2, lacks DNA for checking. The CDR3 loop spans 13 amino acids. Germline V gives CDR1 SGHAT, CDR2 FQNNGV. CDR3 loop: CASGDYSTDTQYF.

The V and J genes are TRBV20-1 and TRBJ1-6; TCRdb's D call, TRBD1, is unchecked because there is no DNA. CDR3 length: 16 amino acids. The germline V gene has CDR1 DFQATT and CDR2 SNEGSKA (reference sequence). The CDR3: CSASTGRIPYNSPLHF.

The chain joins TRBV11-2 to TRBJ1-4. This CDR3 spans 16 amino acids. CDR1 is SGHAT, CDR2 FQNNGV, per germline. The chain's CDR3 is CASQESKGYRNEKLFF.

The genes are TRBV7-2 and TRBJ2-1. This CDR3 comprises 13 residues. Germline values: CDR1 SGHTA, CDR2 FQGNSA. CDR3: CASSLGNGNEQFF.

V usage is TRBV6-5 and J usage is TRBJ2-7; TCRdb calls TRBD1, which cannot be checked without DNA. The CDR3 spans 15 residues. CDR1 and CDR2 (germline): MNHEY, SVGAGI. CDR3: CASSSTEKSSYEQYF.

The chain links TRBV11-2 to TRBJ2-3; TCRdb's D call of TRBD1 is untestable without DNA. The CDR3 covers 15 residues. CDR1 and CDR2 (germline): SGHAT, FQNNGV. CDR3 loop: CASSLQGRMLDTQYF.

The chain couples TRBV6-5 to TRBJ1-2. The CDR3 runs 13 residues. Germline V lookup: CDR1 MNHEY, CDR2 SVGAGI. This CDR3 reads CASSYRGSRGYTF.

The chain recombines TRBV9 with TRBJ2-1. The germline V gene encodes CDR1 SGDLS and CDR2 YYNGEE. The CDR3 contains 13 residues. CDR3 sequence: CASSPYVYNEQFF.

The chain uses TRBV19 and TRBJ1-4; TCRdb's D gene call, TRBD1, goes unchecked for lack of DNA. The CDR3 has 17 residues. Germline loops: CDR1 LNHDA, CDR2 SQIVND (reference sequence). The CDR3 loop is CASSIPPGDLGGEKLFF.

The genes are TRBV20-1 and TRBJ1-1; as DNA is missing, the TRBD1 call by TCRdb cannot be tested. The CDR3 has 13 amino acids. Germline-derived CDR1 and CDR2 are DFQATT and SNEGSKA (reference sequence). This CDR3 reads CSARTGALPGAFF.

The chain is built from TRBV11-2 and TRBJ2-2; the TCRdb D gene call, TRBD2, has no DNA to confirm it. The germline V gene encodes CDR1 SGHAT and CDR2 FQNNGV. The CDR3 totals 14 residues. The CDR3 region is CASSFLAGAGELFF.

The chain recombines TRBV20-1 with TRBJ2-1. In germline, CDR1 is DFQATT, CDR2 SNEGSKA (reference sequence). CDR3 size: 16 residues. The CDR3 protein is CSARDSRTSSYNEQFF.

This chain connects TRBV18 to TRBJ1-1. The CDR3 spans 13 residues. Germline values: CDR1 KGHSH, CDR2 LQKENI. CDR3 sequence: CASSPQRDTEAFF.

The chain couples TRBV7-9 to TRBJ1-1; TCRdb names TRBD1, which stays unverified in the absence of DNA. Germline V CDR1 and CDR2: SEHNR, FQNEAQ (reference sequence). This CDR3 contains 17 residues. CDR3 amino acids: CASSPKGQGRGNTEAFF.

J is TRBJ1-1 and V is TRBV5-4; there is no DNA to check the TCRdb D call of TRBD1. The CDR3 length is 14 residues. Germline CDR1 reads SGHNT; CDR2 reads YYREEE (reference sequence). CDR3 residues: CASSLDLPGAEAFF.

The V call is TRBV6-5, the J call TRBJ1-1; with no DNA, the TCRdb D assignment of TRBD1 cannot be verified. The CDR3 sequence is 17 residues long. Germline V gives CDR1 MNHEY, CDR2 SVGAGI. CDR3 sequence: CASSYSRLGQGGTEAFF.

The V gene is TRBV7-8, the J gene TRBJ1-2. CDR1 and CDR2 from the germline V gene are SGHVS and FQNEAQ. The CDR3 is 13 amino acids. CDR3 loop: CASSPTGEYGYTF.

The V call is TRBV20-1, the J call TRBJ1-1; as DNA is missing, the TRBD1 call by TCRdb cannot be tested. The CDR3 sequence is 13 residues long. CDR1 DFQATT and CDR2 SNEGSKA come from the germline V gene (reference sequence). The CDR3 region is CSAFRTGDTEAFF.

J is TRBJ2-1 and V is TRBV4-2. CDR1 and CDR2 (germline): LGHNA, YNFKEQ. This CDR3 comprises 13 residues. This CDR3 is CASSQGGNNEQFF.

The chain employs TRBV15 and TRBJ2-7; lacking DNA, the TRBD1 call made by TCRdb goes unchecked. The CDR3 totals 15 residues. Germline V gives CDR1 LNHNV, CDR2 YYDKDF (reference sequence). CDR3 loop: CATSRDFGQGYEQYF.

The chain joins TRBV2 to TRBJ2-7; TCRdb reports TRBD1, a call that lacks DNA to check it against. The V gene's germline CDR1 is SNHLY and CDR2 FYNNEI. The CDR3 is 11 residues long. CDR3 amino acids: CASRWGNEQYF.

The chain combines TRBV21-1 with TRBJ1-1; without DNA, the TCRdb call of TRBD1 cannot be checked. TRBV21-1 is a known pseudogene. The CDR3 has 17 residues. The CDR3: CASSKKSFYRVHTEAFF.

The CDR3 here is CSALILRDRGSYNEQFF. The J gene is TRBJ2-1, the V gene TRBV20-1; TCRdb selects TRBD1, and the lack of DNA leaves this call unchecked. Germline CDR1 DFQATT, CDR2 SNEGSKA (reference sequence). The CDR3 runs 17 residues.

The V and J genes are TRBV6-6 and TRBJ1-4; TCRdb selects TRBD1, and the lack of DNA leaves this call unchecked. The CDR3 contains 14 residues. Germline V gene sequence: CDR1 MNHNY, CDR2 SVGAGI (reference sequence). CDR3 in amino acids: CATSDTSTNEKLFF.

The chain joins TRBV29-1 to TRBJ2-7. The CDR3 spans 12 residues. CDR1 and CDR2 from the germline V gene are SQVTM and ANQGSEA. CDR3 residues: CSVLQDSYEQYF.

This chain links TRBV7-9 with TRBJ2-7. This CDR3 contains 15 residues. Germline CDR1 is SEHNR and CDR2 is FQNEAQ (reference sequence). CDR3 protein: CASSLGRGSSYEQYF.